This T cell receptor (beta chain) was identified in a study of long-term antiretroviral therapy in people with HIV. General observations from the study: All blood samples came from the years 2004 to 2017, possibly under older ART regimens.

A word on this clone: Its cognate antigen is unknown.

immunoSEQ v3.0 was run at survey level. Here immunoSEQ multiplex PCR was the method, and the copy in TCRdb shows in-frame clones only, minus some. Among some 11,000 clones listed, 84% were seen once. CDR3 length: 12 residues. CDR1 and CDR2 from the germline V gene are SGHDT and YYEEEE. V was shortened by 3 bases and J by 9 bases, with 13 bases between the two germline ends. The chain recombines TRBV5-6 with TRBJ2-7, with D unresolved. The material sequenced was unsorted PBMCs, taken roughly 7.3 years after starting antiretroviral therapy. The TCR comes from a man in his fifties with HIV. The CDR3 DNA is TGTGCCAGCAGCTCCAGCCGGTCAGGGCAGTACTTC. Translating gives CASSSSRSGQYF.